The rows below give T cell receptor beta chains drawn from one sample of a study of T cell clones after liver transplantation. Produced via immunoSEQ multiplex PCR; TCRdb's table is partial and in-frame only. The sample lists tens of thousands of clones; under 95% were seen once. Sequences were derived from CD4+ T cells from blood, sampled before liver transplant. These receptors all come from a human donor who received a liver transplant. Each CDR3 is given with its conserved first and last residue. D genes are given only for firm matches. Expanded clones are given a class, and other clones once, few, many or no size at all.

TRBD1	TRBV2	-	TRBJ1-4	TGTGCCAGCACCGAGGGACAGGGAGGTGAAAAACTGTTTTTT	CASTEGQGGEKLFF
TRBD2	TRBV5-1	-	TRBJ2-2	TGCGCCAGCAGCTTAGCGGGAGATGGCACCGGGGAGCTGTTTTTT	CASSLAGDGTGELFF
-	TRBV7-9	-	TRBJ2-3	TGTGCCAGCCGAGAGGCGGGCGGGTCAGATACGCAGTATTTT	CASREAGGSDTQYF
TRBD1	TRBV18	-	TRBJ2-5	TGTGCCAGCTCGCGCACCGGGACAGGGGAAGAGACCCAGTACTTC	CASSRTGTGEETQYF
-	TRBV15	-	TRBJ2-3	TGTGCCACCAGCAGAGATCCGACGGATACGCAGTATTTT	CATSRDPTDTQYF
-	TRBV6-5	-	TRBJ2-7	TGTGCCAGCAGAGGGGGAGGGCGCTACGAGCAGTACTTC	CASRGGGRYEQYF
-	TRBV28	few	TRBJ1-3	TGTGCCAGCATCCTCGGAAGGGGCCGGGACGCTGGAAACACCATATATTTT	CASILGRGRDAGNTIYF
-	TRBV27	-	TRBJ1-1	TGTGCCAGCAGTTTTAGCCAGGGAAAAGCCTATCGGACTGAAGCTTTCTTT	CASSFSQGKAYRTEAFF
-	TRBV11-3	-	TRBJ1-1	TGTGCCAGCAGCTTAAGGACTGAAGCTTTCTTT	CASSLRTEAFF
TRBD1	TRBV19	-	TRBJ1-2	TGTGCCAGTAGTACAACAGGGGAAGCCTATGGCTACACCTTC	CASSTTGEAYGYTF
-	TRBV2	-	TRBJ2-5	TGTGCCAGCGCCGAGTCGGGTGGAGAGACCCAGTACTTC	CASAESGGETQYF
-	TRBV7-3	-	TRBJ1-1	TGTGCCAGCAGCCCGCACGGGTGGACTGAAGCTTTCTTT	CASSPHGWTEAFF
-	TRBV5-1	-	TRBJ2-3	TGCGCCAGCAGCTCACAGGGCACAGATACGCAGTATTTT	CASSSQGTDTQYF
-	TRBV10-1	-	TRBJ2-1	TGCGCCAGCGTATGGGCAGGGGGGGGATCGGGAAATGAGCAGTTCTTC	CASVWAGGGSGNEQFF
-	TRBV6-5	-	TRBJ1-4	TGTGCCAGCCGACCAACCGGGACCGCGGGTGAAAAACTGTTTTTT	CASRPTGTAGEKLFF
TRBD1	TRBV6-1	-	TRBJ1-4	TGTGCCAGCGGGGGACAGTCTAATGAAAAACTGTTTTTT	CASGGQSNEKLFF
-	TRBV5-1	once	TRBJ1-1	TGCGCCAGCAGCTTGAGTGGGTTGGTCACTGAAGCTTTCTTT	CASSLSGLVTEAFF
TRBD1	TRBV9	-	TRBJ2-5	TGTGCCAGCAGCGTAGGCGGCCCAGGGGGCGTTTTGGAGACCCAGTACTTC	CASSVGGPGGVLETQYF
-	TRBV19	-	TRBJ2-2	TGTGCCAGTAGTATAGGGACACCGAACACCGGGGAGCTGTTTTTT	CASSIGTPNTGELFF
-	TRBV21-1	-	TRBJ2-1	TGTGCCAGCAGCAAAGGAGGGCCGAGGAATGAGCAGTTCTTC	CASSKGGPRNEQFF
-	TRBV7-6	-	TRBJ2-2	TGTGCCAGCAGCTTAGCGTCTAGTTGGACCGGGGAGCTGTTTTTT	CASSLASSWTGELFF
-	TRBV27	-	TRBJ2-7	TGTGCCAGCAGGAGGGACACTACATCTTCCTACGAGCAGTACTTC	CASRRDTTSSYEQYF
TRBD1	TRBV29-1	-	TRBJ1-4	TGCAGCGTAGCAAAGGGGACAGGGGAGCGAGAAAAACTGTTTTTT	CSVAKGTGEREKLFF
TRBD2	TRBV29-1	-	TRBJ2-5	TGCAGCGTTGAAGGGGGACGGGAGGGCCCTCAAGAGACCCAGTACTTC	CSVEGGREGPQETQYF
-	TRBV30	-	TRBJ2-2	TGTGCCTGGAGCGTTTACTTCGCCGGGTACAACACCGGGGAGCTGTTTTTT	CAWSVYFAGYNTGELFF
-	TRBV11-3	-	TRBJ2-3	TGTGCCAGCAGCTTAGATCATACAGGGTACACAGATACGCAGTATTTT	CASSLDHTGYTDTQYF
-	TRBV5-1	-	TRBJ2-2	TGCGCCAGCAGCCCCCCTCAGGGGTTGAACACCGGGGAGCTGTTTTTT	CASSPPQGLNTGELFF
-	TRBV6-5	-	TRBJ1-6	TGTGCCAGCAAAGGGGCTCCTTATAATTCACCCCTCCACTTT	CASKGAPYNSPLHF